One sample yielded the 15 T cell receptor beta chains listed below, sequenced in a study of T cell responses to AZD1222 COVID-19 vaccine. Produced via immunoSEQ multiplex PCR; TCRdb's table is partial and in-frame only. Of around 46,000 clones listed, over 75% were seen once; the top ten hold approximately 5.3%. The sample here was peripheral blood, taken 28 days after the second AZD1222 dose. These receptors were taken from an adult who received the AZD1222 COVID-19 vaccine.

The chain employs TRBV15 and TRBJ1-4, with TRBD1 as a possible D gene (5 bases). The germline V gene has CDR1 LNHNV and CDR2 YYDKDF (reference sequence). V shed 3 bases and J shed 7 bases, with 15 bases lying between them. The CDR3 is 15 residues long. The DNA of the CDR3 is TGTGCCACCAGCAGCCTATGGGGGGAGAGTGAAAAACTGTTTTTT. Translation: CATSSLWGESEKLFF. The complete variable domain, with remaining parts taken from reference TRBV15 and TRBJ1-4, reads DAMVIQNPRYQVTQFGKPVTLSCSQTLNHNVMYWYQQKSSQAPKLLFHYYDKDFNNEADTPDNFQSRRPNTSFCFLDIRSPGLGDTAMYLCATSSLWGESEKLFFGSGTQLSVL.

This clone occurred once. The chain links TRBV28 to TRBJ1-2; D is perhaps TRBD1 (6 bases). This CDR3 contains 13 residues. Looked up from germline, CDR1 is MDHEN and CDR2 is SYDVKM. V was shortened by 6 bases and J by 8 bases, with 16 bases between the two germline ends. This CDR3 reads CASRTQGWEGYTF. CDR3 coding DNA: TGTGCCAGCAGGACCCAGGGGTGGGAAGGCTACACCTTC.

The chain carries TRBV12-5 and TRBJ1-1; D is uncertain. The CDR3 has 15 amino acids. V was clipped by 0 bases and J by 1 base, with 9 bases between them. Germline CDR1 and CDR2: LGHNT and FRNRAP. This CDR3 is CASGLVQRENTEAFF. The CDR3 DNA sequence: TGTGCTAGTGGTTTGGTACAGCGGGAGAACACTGAAGCTTTCTTT.

The gene calls are TRBV5-1 and TRBJ1-1; TRBD1 is a possible D gene (5 bases). V dropped 2 bases and J dropped 1 base, with 9 bases sitting between them. Germline assignment: CDR1 SGHRS and CDR2 YFSETQ. This CDR3 spans 14 amino acids. CDR3 sequence (DNA): TGCGCCAGCAGCTTAGGGGACGGGAACACTGAAGCTTTCTTT. Its protein is CASSLGDGNTEAFF.

This chain joins TRBV7-9 and TRBJ1-2; the D is unclear. Germline values: CDR1 SEHNR, CDR2 FQNEAQ (reference sequence). The CDR3 spans 13 residues. V dropped 5 bases and J dropped 2 bases, with 9 bases sitting between them. CDR3 nucleotides: TGTGCCAGCAGCCCACCGGAAAACTATGGCTACACCTTC. This encodes CASSPPENYGYTF.

V is TRBV4-1 and J is TRBJ2-7; 7 nucleotides agree with TRBD2. J gave up 1 base and V 8 bases, and 8 bases lay outside the gene matches. Germline loops: CDR1 MGHRA, CDR2 YSYEKL. This CDR3 comprises 14 residues. CDR3 nucleotides: TGCGCCAGCCGTACCTCGGGGGGTTCCTACGAGCAGTACTTC. This encodes CASRTSGGSYEQYF.

The V and J genes are TRBV5-1 and TRBJ2-3; no reliable D call. Trimming removed 5 bases at V and 6 bases at J, with 13 bases between. The CDR3 extends over 13 amino acids. Germline assignment: CDR1 SGHRS and CDR2 YFSETQ. DNA of the CDR3: TGCGCCAGCAGGCCCCAACCACGGGATACGCAGTATTTT. It codes for CASRPQPRDTQYF.

This CDR3 reads CASSSPGRGHMNTEAFF. For the CDR3, the DNA is TGTGCCAGCAGTTCTCCGGGACGAGGACACATGAACACTGAAGCTTTCTTT. The J gene is TRBJ1-1, the V gene TRBV28; D possibly corresponds to TRBD1 (5 bases). The V end was cut by 4 bases, the J end by 0 bases, with 18 bases between. This CDR3 is built from 17 residues. The germline gives CDR1 MDHEN, CDR2 SYDVKM.

This clone appeared a few times. The rearrangement uses TRBV4-2 and TRBJ2-3, with TRBD2 matching 10 bases. Per germline, CDR1 LGHNA and CDR2 YNFKEQ. This CDR3 region has 17 residues. V lost 1 base to trimming and J lost 2 bases; unmatched junction nucleotides: 6. CDR3 region: CASSQAIAGGSTDTQYF. CDR3 bases: TGTGCCAGCAGCCAAGCTATAGCGGGAGGTTCCACAGATACGCAGTATTTT.

The genes are TRBV9 and TRBJ2-2; 9 positions agree with TRBD1. The germline V gene has CDR1 SGDLS and CDR2 YYNGEE. V was clipped by 4 bases and J by 5 bases; unmatched bases: 12. The CDR3 has 17 amino acids. Here the CDR3 DNA reads TGTGCCAGCAGCCCAAGTAGAGGGACAGGGCGGACCGGGGAGCTGTTTTTT. It translates to CASSPSRGTGRTGELFF.

V is TRBV7-3 and J is TRBJ1-1; D unclear. V lost 5 bases and J lost 1, with 8 bases in between. Per germline, CDR1 SGHTA and CDR2 FQGTGA. CDR3 length equals 13 residues. In DNA, the CDR3 is TGTGCCAGCAGCACGGACGGGAACACTGAAGCTTTCTTT. As protein: CASSTDGNTEAFF.

The chain carries TRBV10-1 and TRBJ2-3, with 7 bases identical to TRBD1. The J segment lost 5 bases and the V segment lost 5 bases, leaving 10 bases of the junction unmatched. CDR1 and CDR2 from the germline V gene are WNHNN and SYGVQD (reference sequence). This CDR3 is 15 amino acids long. The CDR3 is CASSNDRDAQDTQYF. The DNA of the CDR3 is TGCGCCAGCAGTAACGACAGGGATGCCCAAGATACGCAGTATTTT.

The CDR3 sequence: CATIAGGPLETQYF. The DNA of the CDR3 is TGTGCCACCATAGCGGGAGGGCCCTTAGAGACCCAGTACTTC. This chain links TRBV28 with TRBJ2-5, with 11 bases aligning to TRBD2. V shed 10 bases and J 4 bases; nucleotides not matched to a gene: 8. This CDR3 spans 14 amino acids. CDR1 is MDHEN and CDR2 is SYDVKM in the germline V gene.

The chain employs TRBV2 and TRBJ1-2; no clear D. Germline lookup yields CDR1 SNHLY and CDR2 FYNNEI. CDR3 length equals 17 residues. V shed 7 bases and J shed 1 base, with 22 bases lying between them. This CDR3 is CASTSLTSGPFNYGYTF. The CDR3 DNA reads as TGTGCCAGCACATCCCTGACAAGCGGGCCCTTTAACTATGGCTACACCTTC.

CDR3 in DNA: TGTGCCAGCAGCCCACCTTCCCAAAACATTCAGTACTTC. It translates to CASSPPSQNIQYF. The rearrangement joins TRBV7-9 to TRBJ2-4; the D is unclear. Germline CDR1 is SEHNR and CDR2 is FQNEAQ (reference sequence). Trimming left V 5 bases short and J 5 bases short, with 10 bases between. CDR3 length equals 13 residues.